The T cell receptor (beta chain) under discussion was sequenced for a study of T cell repertoires in cytomegalovirus infection (dated by TCRdb to 2018 to 2020). As for the study more broadly: The HLA type of each donor mattered for the analysis, because public TCR beta signatures pointed to carriage of CMV infection along with the matching HLA type.

Sequencing relied on an Illumina HiSeq 1500. The raw public data were reprocessed by TCRdb itself: fastp quality trimming at Q25, MiXCR clonotype calling, in-frame beta chains only. Every entry covers one CDR3 protein and lists the most common genes and DNA from its rows. The table for this sample lists 300,000 or so distinct CDR3 sequences; roughly 9.3% of them were counted only once. The top ten constitute about 2.3% of the sample. Many counts were recorded for this clonotype. Its specific antigen is unknown. No much larger clone exists at a distance of one base, and base qualities are not known. Overall study outcomes, separate from this receptor: The ex vivo response was dominated by HLA-C-restricted CMV-specific TCR beta clonotypes, and the single most frequent clonotype in two of eight donors was supplied by these HLA-C-restricted clonotypes. In both this cohort and an independent roughly 330-donor cohort, the cumulative frequency of public TCR beta family members distinguished carriers of CMV infection plus the relevant HLA type.

Specimen: PBMCs. This receptor was obtained from a human donor in good health (CMV status not recorded). Some clones in this sample may be carry-over from other donors' samples.

Here the CDR3 is given as CASSSSQGGRTGELFF. At the DNA level, the sequence is TGTGCCAGCAGCTCGTCCCAGGGGGGCCGGACCGGGGAGCTGTTTTTT. The chain is encoded by TRBV5-4 joined to TRBJ2-2; the D gene is perhaps TRBD1, from 7 matching bases. In the germline V gene (reference sequence), CDR1 corresponds to SGHNT and CDR2 to YYREEE. The CDR3 contains 16 residues, cysteine and phenylalanine counted. Here the CDR3 DNA is all that survives: 48 bases in frame from base 1. V loses 3 bases, J loses 5 bases, and the germline ends lie 17 bases apart.